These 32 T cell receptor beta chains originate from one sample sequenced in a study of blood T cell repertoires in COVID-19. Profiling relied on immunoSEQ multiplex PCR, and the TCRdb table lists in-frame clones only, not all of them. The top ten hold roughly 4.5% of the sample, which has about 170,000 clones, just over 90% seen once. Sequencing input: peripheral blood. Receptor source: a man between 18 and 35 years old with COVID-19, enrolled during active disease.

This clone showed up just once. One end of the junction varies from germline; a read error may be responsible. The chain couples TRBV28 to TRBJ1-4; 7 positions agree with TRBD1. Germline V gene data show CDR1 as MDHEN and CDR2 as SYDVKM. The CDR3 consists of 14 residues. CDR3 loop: CASSYDRAYEKLLF. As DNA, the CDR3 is TGTGCCAGCAGTTACGACAGGGCGTATGAAAAACTGCTTTTT.

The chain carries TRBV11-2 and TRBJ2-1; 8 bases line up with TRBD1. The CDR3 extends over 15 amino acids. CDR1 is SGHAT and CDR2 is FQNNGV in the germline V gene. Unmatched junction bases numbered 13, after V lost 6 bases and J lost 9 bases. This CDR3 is CASSPDRGHRGEQFF. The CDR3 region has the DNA TGTGCCAGCAGTCCCGACAGGGGACACAGAGGTGAGCAGTTCTTC.

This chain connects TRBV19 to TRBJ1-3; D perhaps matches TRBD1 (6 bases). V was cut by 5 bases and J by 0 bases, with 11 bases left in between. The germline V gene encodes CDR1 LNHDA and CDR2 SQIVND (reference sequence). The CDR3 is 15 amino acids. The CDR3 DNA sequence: TGTGCCAGTAGTCCAGGACAGCTCTCTGGAAACACCATATATTTT. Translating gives CASSPGQLSGNTIYF.

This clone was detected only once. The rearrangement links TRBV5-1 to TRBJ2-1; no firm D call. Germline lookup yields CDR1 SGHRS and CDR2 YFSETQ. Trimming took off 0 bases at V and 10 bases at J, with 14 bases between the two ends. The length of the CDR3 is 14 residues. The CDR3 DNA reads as TGCGCCAGCAGCTTGGCCACACCTAGGCCGGAGCAGTTCTTC. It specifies CASSLATPRPEQFF.

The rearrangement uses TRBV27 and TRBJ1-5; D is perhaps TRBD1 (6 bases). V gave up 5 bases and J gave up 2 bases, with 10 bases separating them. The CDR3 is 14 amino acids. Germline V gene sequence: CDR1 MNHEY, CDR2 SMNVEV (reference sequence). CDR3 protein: CASSIYRGNQPQHF. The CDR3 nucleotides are TGTGCCAGCAGTATCTACAGGGGCAATCAGCCCCAGCATTTT.

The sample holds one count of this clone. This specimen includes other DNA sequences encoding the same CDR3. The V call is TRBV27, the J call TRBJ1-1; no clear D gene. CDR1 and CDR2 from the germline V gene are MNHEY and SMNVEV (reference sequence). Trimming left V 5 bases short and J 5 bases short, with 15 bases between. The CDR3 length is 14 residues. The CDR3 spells CASSPRGGRTEAFF. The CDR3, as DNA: TGTGCCAGCAGTCCCCGTGGCGGTCGGACTGAAGCTTTCTTT.

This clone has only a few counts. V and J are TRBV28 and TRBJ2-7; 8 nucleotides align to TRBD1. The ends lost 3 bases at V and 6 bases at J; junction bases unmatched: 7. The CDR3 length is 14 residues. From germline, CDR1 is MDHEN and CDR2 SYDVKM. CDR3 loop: CASSLEDRVGEQYF. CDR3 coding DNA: TGTGCCAGCAGTTTGGAGGACAGGGTTGGCGAGCAGTACTTC.

The chain's CDR3 is CASSLRSSGNTIYF. The CDR3 DNA sequence: TGTGCCAGCAGTTTGAGAAGCTCTGGAAACACCATATATTTT. The rearrangement uses TRBV27 and TRBJ1-3; D is unclear. This CDR3 spans 14 amino acids. Trimming took off 3 bases at V and 0 bases at J, with 6 bases between the two ends. Germline CDR1 reads MNHEY; CDR2 reads SMNVEV (reference sequence).

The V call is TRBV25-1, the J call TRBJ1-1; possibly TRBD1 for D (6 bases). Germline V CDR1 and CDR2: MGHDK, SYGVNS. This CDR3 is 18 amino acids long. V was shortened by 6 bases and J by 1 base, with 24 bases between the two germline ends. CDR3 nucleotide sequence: TGTGCCAGCAGCATAAATTACCCGACAGGATTCGGGAACACTGAAGCTTTCTTT. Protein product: CASSINYPTGFGNTEAFF.

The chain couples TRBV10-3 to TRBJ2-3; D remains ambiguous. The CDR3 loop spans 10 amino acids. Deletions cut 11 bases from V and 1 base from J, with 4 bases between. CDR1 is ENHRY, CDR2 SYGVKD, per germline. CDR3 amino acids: CAAGTDTQYF. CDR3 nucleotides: TGTGCCGCAGGCACAGATACGCAGTATTTT.

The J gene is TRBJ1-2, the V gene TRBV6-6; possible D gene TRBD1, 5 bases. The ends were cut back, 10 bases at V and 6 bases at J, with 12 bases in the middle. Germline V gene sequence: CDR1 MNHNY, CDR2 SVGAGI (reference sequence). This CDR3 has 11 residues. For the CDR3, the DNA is TGTGCCATCCGACAGAGTCATGGCTACACCTTC. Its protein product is CAIRQSHGYTF.

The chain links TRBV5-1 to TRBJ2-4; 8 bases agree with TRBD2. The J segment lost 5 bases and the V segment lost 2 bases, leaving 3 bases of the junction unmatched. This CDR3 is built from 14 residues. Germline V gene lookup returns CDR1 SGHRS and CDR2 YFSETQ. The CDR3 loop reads CASSFTTSENIQYF. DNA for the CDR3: TGCGCCAGCAGCTTTACGACTAGCGAAAACATTCAGTACTTC. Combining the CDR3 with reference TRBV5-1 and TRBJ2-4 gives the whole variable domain KAGVTQTPRYLIKTRGQQVTLSCSPISGHRSVSWYQQTPGQGLQFLFEYFSETQRNKGNFPGRFSGRQFSNSRSEMNVSTLELGDSALYLCASSFTTSENIQYFGAGTRLSVL.

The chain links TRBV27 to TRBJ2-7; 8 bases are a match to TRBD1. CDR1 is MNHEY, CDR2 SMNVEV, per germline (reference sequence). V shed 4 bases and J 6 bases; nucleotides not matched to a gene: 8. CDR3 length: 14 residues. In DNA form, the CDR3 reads TGTGCCAGCAGTTGGTCAGGGGGCCTCGCCGAGCAGTACTTC. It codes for CASSWSGGLAEQYF.

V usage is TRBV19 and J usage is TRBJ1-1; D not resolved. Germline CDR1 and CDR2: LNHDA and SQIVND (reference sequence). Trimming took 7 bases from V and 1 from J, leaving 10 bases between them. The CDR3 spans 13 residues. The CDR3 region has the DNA TGTGCCAGTATGAGGCGGAGGAACACTGAAGCTTTCTTT. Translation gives CASMRRRNTEAFF.

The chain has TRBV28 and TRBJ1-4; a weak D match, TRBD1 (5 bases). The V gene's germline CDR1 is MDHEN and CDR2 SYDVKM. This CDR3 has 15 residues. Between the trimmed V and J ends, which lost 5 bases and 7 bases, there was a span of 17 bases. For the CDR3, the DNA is TGTGCCAGCAGTCCCACACGGGGGAAGGGTGAAAAACTGTTTTTT. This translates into CASSPTRGKGEKLFF.

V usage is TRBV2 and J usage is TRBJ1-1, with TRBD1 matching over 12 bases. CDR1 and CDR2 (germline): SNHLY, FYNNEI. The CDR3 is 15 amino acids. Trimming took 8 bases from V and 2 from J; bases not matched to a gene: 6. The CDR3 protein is CASSGTGGANTEAFF. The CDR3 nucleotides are TGTGCCAGCTCCGGGACAGGGGGCGCAAACACTGAAGCTTTCTTT. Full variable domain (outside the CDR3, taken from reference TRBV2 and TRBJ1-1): EPEVTQTPSHQVTQMGQEVILRCVPISNHLYFYWYRQILGQKVEFLVSFYNNEISEKSEIFDDQFSVERPDGSNFTLKIRSTKLEDSAMYFCASSGTGGANTEAFFGQGTRLTVV.

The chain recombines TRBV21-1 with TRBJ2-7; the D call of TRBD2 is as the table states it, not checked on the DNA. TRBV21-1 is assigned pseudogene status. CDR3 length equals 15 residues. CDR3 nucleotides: TGTGCCAGCAGCTCCTGCGCAGCCGGGATCTACGAGCAGTACTTC. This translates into CASSSCAAGIYEQYF.

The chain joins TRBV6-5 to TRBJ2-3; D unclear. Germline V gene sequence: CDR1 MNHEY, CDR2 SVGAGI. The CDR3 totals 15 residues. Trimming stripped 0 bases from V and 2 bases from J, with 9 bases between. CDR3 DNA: TGTGCCAGCAGTTACTCGAACGGTTACACAGATACGCAGTATTTT. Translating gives CASSYSNGYTDTQYF.

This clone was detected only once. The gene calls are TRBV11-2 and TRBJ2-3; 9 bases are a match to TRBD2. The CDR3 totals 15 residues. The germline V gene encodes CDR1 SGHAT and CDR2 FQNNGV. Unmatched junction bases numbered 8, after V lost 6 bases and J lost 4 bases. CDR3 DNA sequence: TGTGCCAGCAGTTTGGCGGGAGGGCCAGCAGATACGCAGTATTTT. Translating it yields CASSLAGGPADTQYF.

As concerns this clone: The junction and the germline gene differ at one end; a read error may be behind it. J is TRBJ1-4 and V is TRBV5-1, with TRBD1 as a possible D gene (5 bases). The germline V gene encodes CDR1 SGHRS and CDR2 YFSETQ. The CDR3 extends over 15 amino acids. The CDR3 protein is CASSLGGGAGQKLLF. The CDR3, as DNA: TGCGCCAGCAGCTTGGGCGGCGGGGCAGGTCAAAAACTGCTTTTT.

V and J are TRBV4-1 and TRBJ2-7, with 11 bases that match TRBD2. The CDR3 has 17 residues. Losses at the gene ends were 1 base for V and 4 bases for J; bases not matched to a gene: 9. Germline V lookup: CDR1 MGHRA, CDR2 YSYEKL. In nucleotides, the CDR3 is TGCGCCAGCAGCCAAGCCATTACTAGCGGGAGTTCATACGAGCAGTACTTC. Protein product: CASSQAITSGSSYEQYF.

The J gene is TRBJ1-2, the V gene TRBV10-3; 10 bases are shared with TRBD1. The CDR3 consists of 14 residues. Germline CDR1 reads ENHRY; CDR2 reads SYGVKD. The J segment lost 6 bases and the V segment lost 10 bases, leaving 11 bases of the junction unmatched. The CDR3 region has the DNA TGTGCCACTGGGGACAGGGGCGCCGGGAATGGCTACACCTTC. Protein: CATGDRGAGNGYTF.

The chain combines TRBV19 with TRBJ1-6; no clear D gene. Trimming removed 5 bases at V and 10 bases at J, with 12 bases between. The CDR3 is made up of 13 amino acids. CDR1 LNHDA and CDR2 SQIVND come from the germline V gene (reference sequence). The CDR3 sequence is CASSSALASPLHF. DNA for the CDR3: TGTGCCAGTAGTTCAGCCCTAGCGTCACCCCTCCACTTT.

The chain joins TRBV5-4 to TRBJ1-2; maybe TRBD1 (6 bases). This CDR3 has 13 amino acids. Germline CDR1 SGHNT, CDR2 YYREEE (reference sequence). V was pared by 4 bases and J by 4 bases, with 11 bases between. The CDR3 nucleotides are TGTGCCAGCAGCGGTACAGGGATCTATGGCTACACCTTC. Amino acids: CASSGTGIYGYTF.

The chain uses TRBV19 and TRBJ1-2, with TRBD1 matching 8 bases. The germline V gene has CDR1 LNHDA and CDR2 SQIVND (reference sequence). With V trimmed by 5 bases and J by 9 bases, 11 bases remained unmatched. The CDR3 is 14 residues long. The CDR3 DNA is TGTGCCAGTAGTGGGCGGACAGGGCCCGTCCGCTACACCTTC. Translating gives CASSGRTGPVRYTF.

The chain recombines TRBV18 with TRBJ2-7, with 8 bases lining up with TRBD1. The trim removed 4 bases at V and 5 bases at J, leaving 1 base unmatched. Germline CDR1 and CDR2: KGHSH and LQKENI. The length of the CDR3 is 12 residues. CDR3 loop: CASSRDRNEQYF. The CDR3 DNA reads TGTGCCAGCTCACGGGACAGGAACGAGCAGTACTTC.

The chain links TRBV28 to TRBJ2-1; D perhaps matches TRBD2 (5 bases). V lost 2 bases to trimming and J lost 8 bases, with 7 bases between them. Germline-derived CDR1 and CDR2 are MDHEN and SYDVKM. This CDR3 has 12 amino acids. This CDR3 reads CASSLLAYEQFF. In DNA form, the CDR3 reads TGTGCCAGCAGTTTACTAGCCTATGAGCAGTTCTTC.

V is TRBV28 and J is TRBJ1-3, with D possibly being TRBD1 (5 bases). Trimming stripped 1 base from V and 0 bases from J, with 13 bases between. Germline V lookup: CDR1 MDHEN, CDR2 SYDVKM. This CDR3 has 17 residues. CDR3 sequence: CASSLFGQGFSGNTIYF. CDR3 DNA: TGTGCCAGCAGTTTATTCGGCCAGGGCTTCTCTGGAAACACCATATATTTT.

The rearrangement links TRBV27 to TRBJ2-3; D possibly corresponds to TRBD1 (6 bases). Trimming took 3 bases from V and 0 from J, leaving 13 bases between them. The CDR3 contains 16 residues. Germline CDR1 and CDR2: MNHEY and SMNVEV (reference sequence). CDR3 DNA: TGTGCCAGCAGTTTCTCTACAGGGTTCAGCACAGATACGCAGTATTTT. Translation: CASSFSTGFSTDTQYF.

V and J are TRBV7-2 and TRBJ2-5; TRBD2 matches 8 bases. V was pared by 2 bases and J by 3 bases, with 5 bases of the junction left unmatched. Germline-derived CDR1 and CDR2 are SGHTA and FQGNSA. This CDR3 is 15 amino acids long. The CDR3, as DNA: TGTGCCAGCAGCTTATACGCGGGAGGAGAAGAGACCCAGTACTTC. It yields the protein CASSLYAGGEETQYF.

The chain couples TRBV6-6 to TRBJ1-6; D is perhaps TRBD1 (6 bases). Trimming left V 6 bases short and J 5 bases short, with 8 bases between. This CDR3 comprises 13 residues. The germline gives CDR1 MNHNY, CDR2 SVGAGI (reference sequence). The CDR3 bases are TGTGCCAGCAGGGACAGCCATAATTCACCCCTCCACTTT. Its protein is CASRDSHNSPLHF.

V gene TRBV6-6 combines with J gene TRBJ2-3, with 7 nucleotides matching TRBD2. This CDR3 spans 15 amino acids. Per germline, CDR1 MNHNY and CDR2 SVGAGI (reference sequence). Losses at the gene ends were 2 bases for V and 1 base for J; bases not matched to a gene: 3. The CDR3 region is CASSYRGRGTDTQYF. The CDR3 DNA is TGTGCCAGCAGTTACCGCGGGAGAGGCACAGATACGCAGTATTTT.